Listed here are 8 T cell receptor beta chains from one sample, sequenced in a study of long-term antiretroviral therapy in people with HIV. The authors ran the immunoSEQ assay, v3.0, at survey level. Measured with immunoSEQ multiplex PCR; TCRdb has only the in-frame clones, and not every one. The repertoire holds 15,000 to 20,000 clones, with roughly 80% as singletons. The sample consisted of unsorted PBMCs, taken 2.9 years after starting antiretroviral therapy. The origin of the receptors is a woman aged 30 to 39 with HIV.

The chain uses TRBV6-5 and TRBJ2-1; the D gene could be TRBD1 or TRBD2 (5 bases each). Trimming removed 5 bases at V and 7 bases at J, with 18 bases between. From germline, CDR1 is MNHEY and CDR2 SVGAGI. This CDR3 has 15 residues. CDR3 sequence: CASSPFLGVGNEQFF. The CDR3 DNA sequence: TGTGCCAGCAGTCCTTTCTTGGGGGTGGGGAATGAGCAGTTCTTC.

The chain carries TRBV27 and TRBJ2-2, with D tentatively TRBD2 (5 bases). V lost 2 bases and J 4 bases, leaving 11 bases between the germline ends. The V gene's germline CDR1 is MNHEY and CDR2 SMNVEV (reference sequence). This CDR3 has 15 amino acids. In DNA, the CDR3 is TGTGCCAGCAGTTTAAGAGCGCGGGTCACCGGGGAGCTGTTTTTT. This encodes CASSLRARVTGELFF.

The J gene is TRBJ1-1, the V gene TRBV29-1; no reliable D call. Germline V gives CDR1 SQVTM, CDR2 ANQGSEA. Trimming stripped 5 bases from V and 0 bases from J, with 10 bases between. The CDR3 loop spans 13 amino acids. In DNA form, the CDR3 reads TGCAGCGTTATGATGTATATGAACACTGAAGCTTTCTTT. Encoded protein: CSVMMYMNTEAFF.

The chain recombines TRBV5-1 with TRBJ2-2; D may be TRBD1 (6 bases). V was shortened by 3 bases and J by 1 base, with 13 bases between the two germline ends. Looked up from germline, CDR1 is SGHRS and CDR2 is YFSETQ. This CDR3 is built from 16 residues. The CDR3 DNA reads TGCGCCAGCAGCTCCCGGACAGTAGGGAACACCGGGGAGCTGTTTTTT. This codes for CASSSRTVGNTGELFF.

This clone has a single count. V is TRBV15 and J is TRBJ2-5, with D perhaps matching TRBD2 (6 bases). V lost 9 bases, J lost 5 bases, and 16 bases lay in between. This CDR3 is 13 amino acids long. From germline, CDR1 is LNHNV and CDR2 YYDKDF (reference sequence). CDR3: CATAAGPGETQYF. CDR3 DNA: TGTGCCACTGCGGCGGGGCCGGGGGAGACCCAGTACTTC.

The rearrangement joins TRBV2 to TRBJ2-5; TRBD1 aligns across 8 bases. V shed 7 bases and J 4 bases; nucleotides not matched to a gene: 14. From germline, CDR1 is SNHLY and CDR2 FYNNEI. The length of the CDR3 is 16 residues. Here the CDR3 reads CASIKGQGGRSETQYF. The CDR3 nucleotides read TGTGCCAGCATCAAAGGACAGGGCGGGCGGTCAGAGACCCAGTACTTC. Full variable domain (remainder filled in from reference TRBV2 and TRBJ2-5): EPEVTQTPSHQVTQMGQEVILRCVPISNHLYFYWYRQILGQKVEFLVSFYNNEISEKSEIFDDQFSVERPDGSNFTLKIRSTKLEDSAMYFCASIKGQGGRSETQYFGPGTRLLVL.

This clone was found once. J is TRBJ2-5 and V is TRBV15; D unclear. V was trimmed by 0 bases and J by 5 bases, leaving 4 bases between them. The CDR3 consists of 12 residues. Germline values: CDR1 LNHNV, CDR2 YYDKDF (reference sequence). This chain's CDR3 is CATSRDVETQYF. The CDR3 DNA sequence: TGTGCCACCAGCAGAGACGTTGAGACCCAGTACTTC.

V usage is TRBV18 and J usage is TRBJ2-3; D is possibly TRBD2 (6 bases). The CDR3 runs 18 residues. The germline gives CDR1 KGHSH, CDR2 LQKENI. The V gene lost 1 base and the J gene lost 1 base, with 18 bases spanning the gap. The DNA for the CDR3 is TGTGCCAGCTCACCACGTGAAGGGGCACCGGGGGGCACAGATACGCAGTATTTT. Its protein is CASSPREGAPGGTDTQYF.